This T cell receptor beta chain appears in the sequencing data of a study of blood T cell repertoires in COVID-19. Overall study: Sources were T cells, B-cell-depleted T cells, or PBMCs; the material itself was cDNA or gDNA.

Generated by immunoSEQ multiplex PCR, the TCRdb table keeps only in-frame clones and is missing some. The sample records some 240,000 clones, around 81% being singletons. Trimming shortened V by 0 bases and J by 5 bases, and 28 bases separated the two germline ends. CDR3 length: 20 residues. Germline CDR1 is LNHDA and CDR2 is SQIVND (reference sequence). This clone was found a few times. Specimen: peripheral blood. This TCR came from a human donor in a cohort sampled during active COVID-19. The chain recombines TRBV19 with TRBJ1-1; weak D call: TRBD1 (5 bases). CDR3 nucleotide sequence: TGTGCCAGTAGTATAGATCCCCCTACTTGGGACTCCCCGAGAGGGACTGAAGCTTTCTTT. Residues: CASSIDPPTWDSPRGTEAFF.